A single sample gave rise to the 27 T cell receptor beta chains below, sequenced in a study of beta chain features in type 1 diabetes. The study's findings and limits: People with Type 1 diabetes carried modestly yet significantly shorter TCRB CDR3s in all four CD4+ subsets.

Every isolated RNA sample was fully reverse transcribed, so sequencing captured expressed TCRB transcripts. Clones were read by immunoSEQ multiplex PCR, and TCRdb kept only the in-frame ones, dropping some. The data show 160,000 or so clones, 63% seen once. Their specific antigens are unknown. The material sequenced was naive CD4+ T cells from blood. Every receptor here comes from a man aged 25 to 45 with type 1 diabetes.

The rearrangement uses TRBV6-5 and TRBJ1-6, with unresolved D. The CDR3 sequence is 15 residues long. CDR1 is MNHEY and CDR2 is SVGAGI in the germline V gene. The germline V and J ends were trimmed by 5 bases and 8 bases, with 16 bases remaining between them. The CDR3 spells CASSPRGPHDSPLHF. The CDR3 coding sequence is TGTGCCAGCAGTCCCCGCGGGCCCCATGATTCACCCCTCCACTTT.

This clone turned up a few times. V usage is TRBV6-5 and J usage is TRBJ1-1; no clear D. Germline CDR1 MNHEY, CDR2 SVGAGI. The CDR3 runs 16 residues. Trimming removed 2 bases from V and 0 bases from J, with 13 bases in between. The CDR3 region has the DNA TGTGCCAGCAGTTACGGCGCGACCTTACTGAACACTGAAGCTTTCTTT. Translated, it gives CASSYGATLLNTEAFF.

The chain joins TRBV4-3 to TRBJ2-5, with TRBD1 matching over 9 bases. Germline V gene sequence: CDR1 LGHNA, CDR2 YSLEER. This CDR3 region has 18 residues. V lost 2 bases and J lost 2; bases outside the gene matches: 12. The CDR3 loop reads CASSQLANRGPDQETQYF. In DNA, the CDR3 is TGCGCCAGCAGCCAACTGGCTAACAGGGGGCCGGATCAAGAGACCCAGTACTTC.

A few counts support this clone. This chain joins TRBV4-3 and TRBJ2-3; 10 bases are a match to TRBD2. Losses at the gene ends were 3 bases for V and 0 bases for J; bases not matched to a gene: 3. The V gene's germline CDR1 is LGHNA and CDR2 YSLEER. CDR3 length equals 16 residues. DNA for the CDR3: TGCGCCAGCAGCCACCAACTAGCGGGGAGCACAGATACGCAGTATTTT. Its translation: CASSHQLAGSTDTQYF.

The rearrangement uses TRBV6-6 and TRBJ2-3, with D unresolved. From germline, CDR1 is MNHNY and CDR2 SVGAGI (reference sequence). The CDR3 runs 11 residues. Trimming took 6 bases from V and 2 from J, leaving 3 bases between them. The CDR3 spells CASRNTDTQYF. In DNA form, the CDR3 reads TGTGCCAGCAGGAACACAGATACGCAGTATTTT.

The chain has TRBV30 and TRBJ1-4; D unclear. V was shortened by 2 bases and J by 8 bases, with 9 bases between the two germline ends. The CDR3 is made up of 12 amino acids. CDR1 is GTSNPN and CDR2 is SVGIG in the germline V gene (reference sequence). The CDR3 nucleotides are TGTGCCTGGAGTACTGACACCGAAAAACTGTTTTTT. This encodes CAWSTDTEKLFF.

The table lists this clone with a few counts. This CDR3 is also generated by other DNA sequences in the sample. The chain has TRBV30 and TRBJ2-5, with no clear D. Germline V lookup: CDR1 GTSNPN, CDR2 SVGIG (reference sequence). The CDR3 contains 12 residues. Trimming shortened V by 0 bases and J by 4 bases, and 6 bases separated the two germline ends. CDR3 protein: CAWSVLRETQYF. Here the CDR3 DNA reads TGTGCCTGGAGTGTACTGCGAGAGACCCAGTACTTC. The full variable domain, its missing parts supplied by reference TRBV30 and TRBJ2-5, is SQTIHQWPATLVQPVGSPLSLECTVEGTSNPNLYWYRQAAGRGLQLLFYSVGIGQISSEVPQNLSASRPQDRQFILSSKKLLLSDSGFYLCAWSVLRETQYFGPGTRLLVL.

The J gene is TRBJ2-7, the V gene TRBV30; D might be TRBD1 (6 bases). Germline V gene data show CDR1 as GTSNPN and CDR2 as SVGIG (reference sequence). V lost 7 bases and J 0 bases, leaving 13 bases between the germline ends. CDR3 size: 13 residues. The CDR3: CASSGTFSYEQYF. The CDR3 DNA sequence: TGTGCCTCCTCCGGGACATTCTCCTACGAGCAGTACTTC.

The chain combines TRBV7-9 with TRBJ2-3; 7 positions agree with TRBD1. J lost 1 base, V lost 3 bases, and 4 bases had no gene match. The CDR3 is 15 amino acids. The germline V gene encodes CDR1 SEHNR and CDR2 FQNEAQ (reference sequence). The CDR3 is CASSFEGARTDTQYF. The CDR3 region has the DNA TGTGCCAGCAGCTTTGAGGGGGCTCGCACAGATACGCAGTATTTT.

Regarding this clone: At the DNA level, this CDR3 is encoded by other sequences in the same sample as well. V gene TRBV6-5 combines with J gene TRBJ2-4, with D unclear. This CDR3 contains 16 residues. Deletions cut 0 bases from V and 0 bases from J, with 9 bases between. CDR1 and CDR2 from the germline V gene are MNHEY and SVGAGI. CDR3 protein: CASSYSLGLAKNIQYF. The CDR3 DNA reads TGTGCCAGCAGTTACTCACTCGGGCTAGCCAAAAACATTCAGTACTTC.

V usage is TRBV15 and J usage is TRBJ2-7, with a possible D match to TRBD2 (6 bases). Germline V gene sequence: CDR1 LNHNV, CDR2 YYDKDF (reference sequence). The germline V and J ends were trimmed by 2 bases and 1 base, with 9 bases remaining between them. This CDR3 spans 14 amino acids. The chain's CDR3 is CATSRTGASYEQYF. The CDR3 DNA reads TGTGCCACCAGCAGAACGGGAGCTTCCTACGAGCAGTACTTC.

The chain joins TRBV7-9 to TRBJ2-1; D unresolved. Germline CDR1 is SEHNR and CDR2 is FQNEAQ (reference sequence). The CDR3 loop spans 15 amino acids. V lost 1 base to trimming and J lost 12 bases, with 19 bases between them. This chain's CDR3 is CASSLDVLNHYRQFF. Written as DNA, the CDR3 is TGTGCCAGCAGCTTAGACGTTTTGAATCATTACAGGCAGTTCTTC.

CDR3: CAWRLYNEQFF. CDR3 sequence (DNA): TGTGCCTGGAGACTTTACAATGAGCAGTTCTTC. The chain is built from TRBV30 and TRBJ2-1; D not resolved. Trimming took off 3 bases at V and 4 bases at J, with 4 bases between the two ends. The CDR3 is 11 residues long. From germline, CDR1 is GTSNPN and CDR2 SVGIG (reference sequence).

This chain uses TRBV6-5 with TRBJ2-4, with 10 bases identical to TRBD2. The CDR3 totals 15 residues. CDR1 MNHEY and CDR2 SVGAGI come from the germline V gene. Unmatched junction bases numbered 3, after V lost 6 bases and J lost 1 base. The DNA of the CDR3 is TGTGCCAGCAGCCGACTAGCGGGCGCCAAAAACATTCAGTACTTC. Amino acid sequence: CASSRLAGAKNIQYF.

The chain carries TRBV7-2 and TRBJ2-5, with unresolved D. The CDR3 spans 14 residues. Trimming took off 4 bases at V and 1 base at J, with 10 bases between the two ends. Germline V lookup: CDR1 SGHTA, CDR2 FQGNSA. CDR3 protein: CASSSIGRQETQYF. Written as DNA, the CDR3 is TGTGCCAGCAGCTCGATTGGACGCCAAGAGACCCAGTACTTC.

The J gene is TRBJ2-7, the V gene TRBV10-2; 7 bases map to TRBD1. Germline V lookup: CDR1 WSHSY, CDR2 SAAADI. The CDR3 length is 15 residues. The V segment lost 2 bases and the J segment 8 bases; nucleotides outside the gene matches: 12. CDR3 in amino acids: CASSEAGTARWKQYF. The CDR3 DNA reads as TGCGCCAGCAGTGAGGCCGGGACAGCGAGGTGGAAGCAGTACTTC.

V and J are TRBV4-3 and TRBJ2-7; unclear D gene. CDR3 length: 16 amino acids. CDR1 is LGHNA and CDR2 is YSLEER in the germline V gene. Trimming removed 3 bases at V and 0 bases at J, with 15 bases between. DNA for the CDR3: TGCGCCAGCAGCCAGGATAATACAAGGAGCTCCTACGAGCAGTACTTC. Its protein product is CASSQDNTRSSYEQYF.

V gene TRBV4-3 combines with J gene TRBJ1-4; 10 bases agree with TRBD1. The germline V gene encodes CDR1 LGHNA and CDR2 YSLEER. With V trimmed by 0 bases and J by 6 bases, 4 bases remained unmatched. CDR3 length equals 16 residues. The DNA for the CDR3 is TGCGCCAGCAGCCAAGAGGGACAGGGGCCCCATGAAAAACTGTTTTTT. Its protein product is CASSQEGQGPHEKLFF.

The J gene is TRBJ2-3, the V gene TRBV6-5; 10 bases are a match to TRBD2. V shed 0 bases, J shed 3 bases, and the junction held 0 bases outside the gene matches. The germline gives CDR1 MNHEY, CDR2 SVGAGI. This CDR3 has 15 residues. The CDR3, as DNA: TGTGCCAGCAGTTACTCGGGACTAGCGACAGATACGCAGTATTTT. Its protein is CASSYSGLATDTQYF.

This clone was recorded once. The chain is built from TRBV25-1 and TRBJ2-3; 10 nucleotides match TRBD2. The CDR3 extends over 16 amino acids. Trimming at V came to 4 bases and at J to 2 bases, leaving 6 bases not matched to a gene. CDR1 is MGHDK, CDR2 SYGVNS, per germline. CDR3 sequence: CASSVRTSGTTDTQYF. Written as DNA, the CDR3 is TGTGCCAGCAGTGTTAGAACTAGCGGGACCACAGATACGCAGTATTTT.

In its sample, this clone was seen a few times. The V and J genes are TRBV10-3 and TRBJ2-3; the D is unclear. From germline, CDR1 is ENHRY and CDR2 SYGVKD. The V end lost 10 bases, the J end lost 1 base, and 15 bases lay between the germline ends. The CDR3 consists of 14 residues. DNA of the CDR3: TGTGCCACGGGTAGTCGAGGCGGCACAGATACGCAGTATTTT. It is translated as CATGSRGGTDTQYF.

The rearrangement uses TRBV20-1 and TRBJ2-3, with D tentatively TRBD2 (6 bases). The CDR3 spans 10 residues. Trimming removed 8 bases from V and 7 bases from J, with 10 bases in between. Germline V gene lookup returns CDR1 DFQATT and CDR2 SNEGSKA (reference sequence). The CDR3 sequence is CSPGGYTQYF. The CDR3 DNA reads TGCAGTCCCGGAGGGTATACGCAGTATTTT.

The rearrangement uses TRBV30 and TRBJ2-6; D not resolved. Trimming removed 2 bases at V and 5 bases at J, with 4 bases between. The germline CDR1 and CDR2 sequences are GTSNPN and SVGIG (reference sequence). The CDR3 loop spans 12 amino acids. The CDR3 coding sequence is TGTGCCTGGAGTTACAGGGCCAACGTCCTGACTTTC. This sequence encodes CAWSYRANVLTF.

This clone was seen a few times. The V gene is TRBV9, the J gene TRBJ2-3, with no clear D. This CDR3 comprises 14 residues. Germline CDR1 is SGDLS and CDR2 is YYNGEE. Trimming removed 3 bases from V and 1 base from J, with 9 bases in between. The CDR3 loop is CASSATPRTDTQYF. Here the CDR3 DNA reads TGTGCCAGCAGCGCCACCCCGCGCACAGATACGCAGTATTTT.

This chain links TRBV14 with TRBJ2-4; D is possibly TRBD1 (5 bases). Germline lookup yields CDR1 SGHDN and CDR2 FVKESK. V lost 8 bases, J lost 2 bases, and 13 bases lay in between. The CDR3 is 14 residues long. The chain's CDR3 is CASGPTDSKNIQYF. Here the CDR3 DNA reads TGTGCCAGCGGACCGACAGACTCCAAAAACATTCAGTACTTC. Using reference TRBV14 and TRBJ2-4 for the parts outside the CDR3, the full variable domain is EAGVTQFPSHSVIEKGQTVTLRCDPISGHDNLYWYRRVMGKEIKFLLHFVKESKQDESGMPNNRFLAERTGGTYSTLKVQPAELEDSGVYFCASGPTDSKNIQYFGAGTRLSVL.

This clone came up a few times. This rearrangement joins TRBV29-1 to TRBJ2-1; 9 positions match TRBD2. This CDR3 contains 14 residues. The V gene's germline CDR1 is SQVTM and CDR2 ANQGSEA. V shed 5 bases and J 0 bases; nucleotides not matched to a gene: 2. The CDR3 sequence: CSVLAGFSYNEQFF. Here the CDR3 DNA reads TGCAGCGTTCTAGCGGGGTTCTCCTACAATGAGCAGTTCTTC.

The chain employs TRBV21-1 and TRBJ2-1; the table assigns TRBD2, which was not confirmed against the DNA. TRBV21-1 is listed as a pseudogene. The length of the CDR3 is 14 residues. CDR3 loop: CASSKAPGYNEQFF. CDR3 coding DNA: TGTGCCAGCAGCAAAGCACCCGGGTACAATGAGCAGTTCTTC.